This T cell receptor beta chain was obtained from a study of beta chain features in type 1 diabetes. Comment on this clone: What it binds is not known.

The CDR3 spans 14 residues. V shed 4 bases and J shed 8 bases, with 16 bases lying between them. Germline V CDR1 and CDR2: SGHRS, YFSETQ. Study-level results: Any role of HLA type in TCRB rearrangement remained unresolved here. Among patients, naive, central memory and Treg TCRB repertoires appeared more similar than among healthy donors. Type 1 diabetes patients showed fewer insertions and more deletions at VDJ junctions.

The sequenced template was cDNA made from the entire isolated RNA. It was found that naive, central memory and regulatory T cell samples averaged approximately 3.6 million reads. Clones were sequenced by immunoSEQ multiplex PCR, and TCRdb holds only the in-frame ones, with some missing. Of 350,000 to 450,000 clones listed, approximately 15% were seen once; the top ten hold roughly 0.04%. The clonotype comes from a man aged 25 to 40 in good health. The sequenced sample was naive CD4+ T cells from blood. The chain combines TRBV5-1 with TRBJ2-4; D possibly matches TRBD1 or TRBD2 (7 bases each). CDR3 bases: TGCGCCAGCAGCCAACGACAGGGAGGGGACATTCAGTACTTC. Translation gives CASSQRQGGDIQYF. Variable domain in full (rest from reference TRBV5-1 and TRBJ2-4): KAGVTQTPRYLIKTRGQQVTLSCSPISGHRSVSWYQQTPGQGLQFLFEYFSETQRNKGNFPGRFSGRQFSNSRSEMNVSTLELGDSALYLCASSQRQGGDIQYFGAGTRLSVL.